This T cell receptor beta chain comes out of a study of cytomegalovirus exposure and HLA in healthy donors. Broader study findings: The authors judged a highly shared variant cluster likely a sequencing artifact. Researchers counted around 180 TCR beta chains as cytomegalovirus-associated.

Of note for this clone: What it binds is unknown.

Unmatched junction bases numbered 6, after V lost 7 bases and J lost 0 bases. The CDR3 is 17 residues long. The V gene's germline CDR1 is LNHDA and CDR2 SQIVND (reference sequence). PCR was performed using 60 Vbeta and 13 Jbeta primers. TCRdb's table, derived via immunoSEQ multiplex PCR, lists solely in-frame clones and lacks some. The sample has 250,000 to 350,000 clones; 80% to 90% are singletons. Sequenced: PBMCs. This receptor was taken from a man in his forties in good health and CMV-seropositive. The gene calls are TRBV19 and TRBJ2-1; 13 bases fit TRBD2. The CDR3 loop reads CASTQGTSGDSYNEQFF. In nucleotides, the CDR3 is TGTGCCAGTACTCAGGGGACTAGCGGGGACTCCTACAATGAGCAGTTCTTC.